Listed here are 30 T cell receptor beta chains from one sample, sequenced in a study of blood T cell repertoires in COVID-19. Sequenced by immunoSEQ multiplex PCR; TCRdb stores in-frame clones only, minus some. In the table there are some 71,000 clones, roughly 84% of which are singletons. The specimen was peripheral blood. These receptors were taken from a woman aged 45-65 years with acute or convalescent COVID-19.

The rearrangement links TRBV10-3 to TRBJ2-2, with D possibly being TRBD2 (7 bases). Germline CDR1 is ENHRY and CDR2 is SYGVKD. This CDR3 is built from 16 residues. V shed 6 bases and J shed 4 bases, with 18 bases lying between them. CDR3 DNA: TGTGCCATCAGCTCGGGGGCGGGGGAGCTCACCGGGGAGCTGTTTTTT. Residues: CAISSGAGELTGELFF.

V gene TRBV5-1 combines with J gene TRBJ2-7, with TRBD2 identical over 7 bases. The CDR3 spans 13 residues. The germline gives CDR1 SGHRS, CDR2 YFSETQ. J was trimmed by 7 bases and V by 2 bases; bases with no gene match: 6. The CDR3 is CASSLTTSSEQYF. The CDR3, as DNA: TGCGCCAGCAGCTTAACGACTAGCTCAGAGCAGTACTTC.

The rearrangement uses TRBV5-1 and TRBJ1-5; 7 bases map to TRBD1. The CDR3 has 15 amino acids. CDR1 and CDR2 (germline): SGHRS, YFSETQ. J gave up 4 bases and V 0 bases, and 4 bases lay outside the gene matches. CDR3 bases: TGCGCCAGCAGCTTGGGGGGGACAGCAAATCAGCCCCAGCATTTT. It specifies CASSLGGTANQPQHF.

This sequence joins TRBV10-1 and TRBJ2-5; 7 nucleotides agree with TRBD1. Trimming took 2 bases from V and 4 from J; bases not matched to a gene: 16. The CDR3 loop spans 18 amino acids. Germline V gives CDR1 WNHNN, CDR2 SYGVQD (reference sequence). CDR3 loop: CASSEDYTGVDGRETQYF. The CDR3 DNA reads as TGCGCCAGCAGTGAGGACTATACAGGGGTGGATGGGAGAGAGACCCAGTACTTC.

The chain employs TRBV20-1 and TRBJ2-3; D gene uncertain. This CDR3 comprises 15 residues. Trimming shortened V by 3 bases and J by 1 base, and 14 bases separated the two germline ends. Germline assignment: CDR1 DFQATT and CDR2 SNEGSKA (reference sequence). The chain's CDR3 is CSASPVRSRTDTQYF. In DNA, the CDR3 is TGCAGTGCTAGTCCCGTGAGGAGTCGCACAGATACGCAGTATTTT.

The CDR3 sequence is CASSDALTGGALNEQFF. The DNA of the CDR3 is TGTGCCAGTAGTGACGCCCTGACAGGGGGCGCCCTCAATGAGCAGTTCTTC. The chain joins TRBV19 to TRBJ2-1; 10 bases fit TRBD1. This CDR3 is built from 17 residues. The germline V gene encodes CDR1 LNHDA and CDR2 SQIVND (reference sequence). J gave up 6 bases and V 5 bases, and 13 bases lay outside the gene matches.

The chain combines TRBV7-9 with TRBJ2-3; D is unclear. Per the germline V gene, CDR1 is SEHNR and CDR2 is FQNEAQ (reference sequence). CDR3 length: 14 residues. Trimming took 2 bases from V and 2 from J, leaving 8 bases between them. Here the CDR3 DNA reads TGTGCCAGCAGCTTACGTAGAGACACAGATACGCAGTATTTT. It codes for CASSLRRDTDTQYF.

The V call is TRBV19, the J call TRBJ1-5; the D gene is possibly TRBD1 (5 bases). The germline CDR1 and CDR2 sequences are LNHDA and SQIVND (reference sequence). This CDR3 comprises 15 residues. The V gene lost 1 base and the J gene lost 6 bases, with 13 bases spanning the gap. The CDR3: CASSIGRVGVQPQHF. In DNA, the CDR3 is TGTGCCAGTAGTATAGGCAGGGTGGGTGTTCAGCCCCAGCATTTT.

This clone was recorded once. This chain connects TRBV7-8 to TRBJ2-7; D gene unclear. Germline CDR1 and CDR2: SGHVS and FQNEAQ. Trimming stripped 1 base from V and 11 bases from J, with 12 bases between. This CDR3 is built from 12 residues. The CDR3 DNA sequence: TGTGCCAGCAGCTTAGAGGCCGACAAGGAGTACTTC. This codes for CASSLEADKEYF.

The chain uses TRBV18 and TRBJ1-1, with D unclear. This CDR3 spans 12 amino acids. Trimming removed 3 bases at V and 4 bases at J, with 6 bases between. CDR1 is KGHSH and CDR2 is LQKENI in the germline V gene. The CDR3 is CASSPAVTEAFF. The CDR3 DNA follows: TGTGCCAGCTCACCTGCGGTCACTGAAGCTTTCTTT.

This sequence joins TRBV5-1 and TRBJ2-7; unclear D gene. This CDR3 spans 14 amino acids. CDR1 is SGHRS, CDR2 YFSETQ, per germline. V gave up 0 bases and J gave up 2 bases, with 9 bases separating them. CDR3 sequence reads: CASSLAAGTYEQYF. As DNA, the CDR3 is TGCGCCAGCAGCTTGGCCGCAGGAACCTACGAGCAGTACTTC.

The chain combines TRBV6-1 with TRBJ1-2; a possible D gene is TRBD1 (5 bases). V dropped 7 bases and J dropped 5 bases, with 17 bases sitting between them. This CDR3 is 14 amino acids long. Germline CDR1 MNHNS, CDR2 SASEGT. DNA of the CDR3: TGTGCCAGCATTCAAAACCAGGGATTGTATGGCTACACCTTC. Encoded protein: CASIQNQGLYGYTF.

The rearrangement uses TRBV4-2 and TRBJ1-2; TRBD1 aligns across 11 bases. V lost 4 bases, J lost 7 bases, and 5 bases stayed unmatched. The germline V gene encodes CDR1 LGHNA and CDR2 YNFKEQ. CDR3 length equals 14 residues. The CDR3 nucleotides are TGTGCCAGCAGCCGCTGGGGACAGGGGGGTGGCTACACCTTC. Translated, it gives CASSRWGQGGGYTF.

The gene calls are TRBV4-1 and TRBJ1-5, with TRBD1 matching 8 bases. The germline gives CDR1 MGHRA, CDR2 YSYEKL. Losses at the gene ends were 2 bases for V and 5 bases for J; bases not matched to a gene: 8. The CDR3 has 16 residues. CDR3 sequence reads: CASSQYLDRVDQPQHF. Written as DNA, the CDR3 is TGCGCCAGCAGCCAATATCTGGACAGGGTTGATCAGCCCCAGCATTTT.

This clone was seen more than once but under ten times. The chain recombines TRBV27 with TRBJ2-5, with 7 bases aligning to TRBD2. Germline CDR1 is MNHEY and CDR2 is SMNVEV (reference sequence). CDR3 length equals 13 residues. V gave up 7 bases and J gave up 1 base; unmatched junction bases: 3. CDR3 sequence (DNA): TGTGCCAGCATGGGGGAGGGCCAAGAGACCCAGTACTTC. Translated: CASMGEGQETQYF.

The V and J genes are TRBV19 and TRBJ1-4; TRBD1 agrees at 8 bases. The V and J ends lost 5 bases and 8 bases, in that order; junction bases with no gene match: 7. The CDR3 length is 14 residues. Germline CDR1 is LNHDA and CDR2 is SQIVND (reference sequence). The CDR3 sequence is CASSPRTGKEKLFF. CDR3 sequence (DNA): TGTGCCAGTAGTCCTCGGACAGGGAAGGAAAAACTGTTTTTT.

Notes on this clone: At one end the junction does not follow the germline gene, possibly because of a read error. The rearrangement uses TRBV7-2 and TRBJ2-7; D gene uncertain. The CDR3 extends over 14 amino acids. Germline V gene lookup returns CDR1 SGHTA and CDR2 FQGNSA. CDR3 in amino acids: CASRLVAVSYEQYF. CDR3 coding DNA: TGTGCCAGCAGGTTAGTGGCGGTGTCCTACGAGCAGTACTTC.

J is TRBJ2-7 and V is TRBV28; D is possibly TRBD1 (6 bases). Germline V lookup: CDR1 MDHEN, CDR2 SYDVKM. This CDR3 contains 11 residues. V was clipped by 8 bases and J by 6 bases, with 11 bases between them. The CDR3 protein is CASLEGGEQYF. In nucleotides, the CDR3 is TGTGCCAGCCTAGAAGGGGGCGAGCAGTACTTC.

This chain links TRBV7-8 with TRBJ1-2; D gene ambiguous. The CDR3 is made up of 13 amino acids. Trimming removed 5 bases at V and 6 bases at J, with 13 bases between. Germline values: CDR1 SGHVS, CDR2 FQNEAQ. The DNA for the CDR3 is TGTGCCAGCAGCCGATTCACGAGAAATGGCTACACCTTC. Its protein is CASSRFTRNGYTF.

This chain joins TRBV15 and TRBJ1-4; D not resolved. V lost 1 base, J lost 0 bases, and 9 bases lay in between. CDR3 size: 16 residues. The germline V gene encodes CDR1 LNHNV and CDR2 YYDKDF (reference sequence). CDR3 protein: CATSRGFSATNEKLFF. DNA for the CDR3: TGTGCCACCAGCAGAGGGTTCTCGGCAACTAATGAAAAACTGTTTTTT.

The rearrangement joins TRBV7-8 to TRBJ1-2; D is unresolved. CDR1 is SGHVS, CDR2 FQNEAQ, per germline. This CDR3 is built from 11 residues. The V gene lost 1 base and the J gene lost 9 bases, with 6 bases spanning the gap. The CDR3: CASSLGQSYTF. In DNA, the CDR3 is TGTGCCAGCAGCTTAGGCCAGAGCTACACCTTC. Looking up the rest from reference TRBV7-8 and TRBJ1-2 gives the full variable domain: GAGVSQSPRYKVAKRGQDVALRCDPISGHVSLFWYQQALGQGPEFLTYFQNEAQLDKSGLPSDRFFAERPEGSVSTLKIQRTQQEDSAVYLCASSLGQSYTFGSGTRLTVV.

The sample holds a few counts of this clone. Germline and junction disagree at one end, which may indicate a read error. The chain uses TRBV12-3 or TRBV12-4 and TRBJ2-7, with D possibly being TRBD1 (6 bases). The CDR3 length is 10 residues. The CDR3 DNA follows: TGTGCCAGCAGTTTAAGGGACATCCAATTC. Translation: CASSLRDIQF.

The chain recombines TRBV25-1 with TRBJ2-7; 8 bases map to TRBD1. The ends lost 4 bases at V and 6 bases at J; junction bases unmatched: 8. This CDR3 has 14 residues. Germline V CDR1 and CDR2: MGHDK, SYGVNS. The CDR3: CASSALRTGTEQYF. The CDR3 nucleotides are TGTGCCAGCAGTGCTCTGCGGACAGGGACCGAGCAGTACTTC.

The CDR3 here is CASSLGDWPYEQYF. CDR3 nucleotides: TGCGCCAGCAGCTTGGGGGACTGGCCCTACGAGCAGTACTTC. The V and J genes are TRBV5-1 and TRBJ2-7, with TRBD2 as a possible D gene (6 bases). The V gene lost 0 bases and the J gene lost 2 bases, with 9 bases spanning the gap. The germline V gene encodes CDR1 SGHRS and CDR2 YFSETQ. The CDR3 contains 14 residues.

The rearrangement joins TRBV5-1 to TRBJ1-4, with 10 bases lining up with TRBD1. The V gene end was trimmed by 0 bases and the J gene end by 8 bases; junction bases not matched to a gene: 7. Germline CDR1 reads SGHRS; CDR2 reads YFSETQ. The CDR3 loop spans 16 amino acids. This chain's CDR3 is CASSLEGTGEVEKLFF. The CDR3 nucleotides are TGCGCCAGCAGCTTGGAGGGGACAGGGGAGGTAGAAAAACTGTTTTTT.

The chain employs TRBV15 and TRBJ2-1; TRBD2 is a possible D gene (6 bases). This CDR3 region has 13 residues. V was cut by 10 bases and J by 2 bases, with 12 bases left in between. Germline CDR1 reads LNHNV; CDR2 reads YYDKDF (reference sequence). CDR3 nucleotides: TGTGCCATCGGACGGGGGACCTACAATGAGCAGTTCTTC. Translating it yields CAIGRGTYNEQFF.

The chain links TRBV10-3 to TRBJ1-1, with D unclear. Germline-derived CDR1 and CDR2 are ENHRY and SYGVKD. The ends were cut back, 0 bases at V and 10 bases at J, with 9 bases in the middle. This CDR3 contains 12 residues. The CDR3 DNA follows: TGTGCCATCAGTGAGTCCGAAGTAGCAGCTTTCTTT. This translates into CAISESEVAAFF.

The chain joins TRBV28 to TRBJ1-5, with D unclear. Trimming removed 11 bases from V and 2 bases from J, with 10 bases in between. The germline CDR1 and CDR2 sequences are MDHEN and SYDVKM. The length of the CDR3 is 12 residues. CDR3 loop: CAFGMGNQPQHF. The CDR3 coding sequence is TGTGCCTTCGGTATGGGCAATCAGCCCCAGCATTTT.

The DNA of the CDR3 is TGTGCCAGCAGCTTTCGCCGGGAAAACACTGAAGCTTTCTTT. This sequence encodes CASSFRRENTEAFF. The genes are TRBV7-8 and TRBJ1-1; D is ambiguous. CDR1 is SGHVS and CDR2 is FQNEAQ in the germline V gene. The CDR3 is 14 residues long. Trimming took 3 bases from V and 2 from J, leaving 10 bases between them.

The J gene is TRBJ2-1, the V gene TRBV5-4, with TRBD2 matching 8 bases. Trimming cost V 0 bases and J 7 bases; bases outside gene matches: 3. The CDR3 has 14 amino acids. Germline CDR1 SGHNT, CDR2 YYREEE (reference sequence). CDR3 sequence reads: CASSLAGRVNEQFF. As DNA, the CDR3 is TGTGCCAGCAGCTTGGCCGGGAGGGTGAATGAGCAGTTCTTC.